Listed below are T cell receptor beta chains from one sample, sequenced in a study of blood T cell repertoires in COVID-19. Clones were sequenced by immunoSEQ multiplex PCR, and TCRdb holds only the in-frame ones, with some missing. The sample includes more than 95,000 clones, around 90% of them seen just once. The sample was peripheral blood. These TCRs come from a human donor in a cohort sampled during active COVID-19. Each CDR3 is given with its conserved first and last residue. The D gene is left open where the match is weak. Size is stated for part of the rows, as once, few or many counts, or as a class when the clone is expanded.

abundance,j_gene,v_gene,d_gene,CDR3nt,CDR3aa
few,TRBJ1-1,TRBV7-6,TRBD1,TGTGCCAGCAGCTTAGCGGTCTGGGACAGGGGGCATGGCACTGAAGCTTTCTTT,CASSLAVWDRGHGTEAFF
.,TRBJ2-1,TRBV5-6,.,TGTGCCAGCAATAATTACAATGAGCAGTTCTTC,CASNNYNEQFF
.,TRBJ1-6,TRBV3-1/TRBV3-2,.,TGTGCCGCAGGAGGATCACCCCTCCACTTT,CAAGGSPLHF
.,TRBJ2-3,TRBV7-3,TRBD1,TGTGCCAGCAGCTCCGACAGGGCTAGCACAGATACGCAGTATTTT,CASSSDRASTDTQYF
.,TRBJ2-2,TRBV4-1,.,TGCGCCAGCAGCCAGAAAGCCCAGGGCAGGGTGGAGGGTGGGGAGCTGTTTTTT,CASSQKAQGRVEGGELFF
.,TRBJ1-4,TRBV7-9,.,TGTGCCAGCAGCGCGTGGACAGCTCATAATGAAAAACTGTTTTTT,CASSAWTAHNEKLFF
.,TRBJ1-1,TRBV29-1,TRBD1,TGCAGCGTTGTGGGACAGGGGGACACTGAAGCTTTCTTT,CSVVGQGDTEAFF
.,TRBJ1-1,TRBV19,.,TGTGCCAGTCAGAGAACCCTGACAGCCATGAACACTGAAGCTTTCTTT,CASQRTLTAMNTEAFF
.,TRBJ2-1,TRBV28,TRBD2,TGTGCCAGCAGCGAGCTAGCGGGGGGCTACAATGAGCAGTTCTTC,CASSELAGGYNEQFF
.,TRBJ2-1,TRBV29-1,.,TGCAGCGTATTCCTCTCTTACAATGAGCAGTTCTTC,CSVFLSYNEQFF
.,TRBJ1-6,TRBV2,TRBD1,TGTGCCAGCAGGAGCCGGGACAGGGAATCCTATAATTCACCCCTCCACTTT,CASRSRDRESYNSPLHF
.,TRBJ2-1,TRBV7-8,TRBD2,TGTGCCAGCAGCTTAGGGGCCAGCGGGGGGGCGGATGAGCAGTTCTTC,CASSLGASGGADEQFF
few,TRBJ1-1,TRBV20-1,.,TGCAGCCCGAGGCACACTGAAGCTTTCTTT,CSPRHTEAFF
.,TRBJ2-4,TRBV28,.,TGTGCCAGCACTTCAGGGCACATTCAGTACTTC,CASTSGHIQYF
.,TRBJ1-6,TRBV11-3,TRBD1,TGTGCCAGCAGTTCAGGACAGGGTCTTGAATCACCCCTCCACTTT,CASSSGQGLESPLHF
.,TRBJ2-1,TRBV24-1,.,TGTGCCACCAGTGAACAGGACAGTTACAATGAGCAGTTCTTC,CATSEQDSYNEQFF
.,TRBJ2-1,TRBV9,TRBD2,TGTGCCAGCAGCGTGGGACTAGCGGGGGGGCCCTACAATGAGCAGTTCTTC,CASSVGLAGGPYNEQFF
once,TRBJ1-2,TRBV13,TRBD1,TGTGCCAGCAGCCGACAGGGACGGGATGGCTACACCTTC,CASSRQGRDGYTF
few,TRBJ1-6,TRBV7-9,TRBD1,TGTGCCAGCAGCCCGGGACAGTCGGGCTCACCCCTCCACTTT,CASSPGQSGSPLHF
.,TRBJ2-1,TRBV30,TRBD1,TGTGCCTGGAGTGTAACAGGGGTTGAGCAGTTCTTC,CAWSVTGVEQFF
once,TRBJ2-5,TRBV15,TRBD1,TGTGCCACCAGCAGGGGGAGGACAGGGGCAGAGACCCAGTACTTC,CATSRGRTGAETQYF
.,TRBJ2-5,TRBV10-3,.,TGTGCCATCGGACTGTCCCAAGAGACCCAGTACTTC,CAIGLSQETQYF
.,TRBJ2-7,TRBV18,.,TGTGCCAGCTCACCACGGGAGACGGGACTCGTGGAGCAGTACTTC,CASSPRETGLVEQYF
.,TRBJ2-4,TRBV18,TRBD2,TGTGCCAGCTCAGAGCGGACTAGCGGGGGGGCCAAAAACATTCAGTACTTC,CASSERTSGGAKNIQYF
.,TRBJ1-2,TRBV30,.,TGTGCCTGGAGTATTACAGGGTTAGCCTACTATGGCTACACCTTC,CAWSITGLAYYGYTF
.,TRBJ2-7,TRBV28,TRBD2,TGTGCCAGCAGTTTAATTGGGGGGGTGTCCTACGAGCAGTACTTC,CASSLIGGVSYEQYF
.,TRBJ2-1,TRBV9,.,TGTGCCAGCAGCGTAGCCGCAGCGTCCTCTGTGGGTGTTGAGCAGTTCTTC,CASSVAAASSVGVEQFF
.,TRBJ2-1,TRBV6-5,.,TGTGCCAGCAGTTACGACAGGAATGAGCAGTTCTTC,CASSYDRNEQFF
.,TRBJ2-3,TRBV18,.,TGTGCCAGCTCACCGTTAGGCACAGATACGCAGTATTTT,CASSPLGTDTQYF
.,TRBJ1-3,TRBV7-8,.,TGTGCCAGCAGCTTATCGGGGTTTGACACCATATATTTT,CASSLSGFDTIYF
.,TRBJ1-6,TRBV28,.,TGTGCCAGCAGTCACAGGGTCAGAATGCATCCACCCCTCCACTTT,CASSHRVRMHPPLHF
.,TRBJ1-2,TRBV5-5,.,TGTGCCAGCAGCTACCGCGGAGGCGAGGGCTACACCTTC,CASSYRGGEGYTF
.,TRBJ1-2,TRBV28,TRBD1,TGTGCCAGTTGGGGGGACAGGGGAAATGGCTACACCTTC,CASWGDRGNGYTF
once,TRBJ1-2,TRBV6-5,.,TGTGCCAGCACCGATCGGGAGGGCCGAAGCTATGGCTACACCTTC,CASTDREGRSYGYTF
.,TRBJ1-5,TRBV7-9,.,TGTGCCAGCAGCTTAGCCGGGAGCAGCAATCAGCCCCAGCATTTT,CASSLAGSSNQPQHF
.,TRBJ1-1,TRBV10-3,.,TGTGCCATGGGCCGAGGGTCAGAGAACACTGAAGCTTTCTTT,CAMGRGSENTEAFF
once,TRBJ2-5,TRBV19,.,TGTGCCAGTAGTATTTCTACAGGTTACCAAGAGACCCAGTACTTC,CASSISTGYQETQYF
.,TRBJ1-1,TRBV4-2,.,TGTGCCAGCAGCCCTCCAGGGAACACTGAAGCTTTCTTT,CASSPPGNTEAFF
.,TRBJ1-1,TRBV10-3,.,TGTGCCAGCAATTCAAATCTTGGGCCGGCGAACACTGAAGCTTTCTTT,CASNSNLGPANTEAFF
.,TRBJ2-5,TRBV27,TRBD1,TGTGCCAGCAGTTTAGGGCGAAGGACAGGGGACGTAGAGACCCAGTACTTC,CASSLGRRTGDVETQYF
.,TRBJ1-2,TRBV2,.,TGTGCCAGCAGTGAAGCGTGGACGGAAGGGAGGGCGTATGGCTACACCTTC,CASSEAWTEGRAYGYTF
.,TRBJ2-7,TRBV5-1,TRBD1,TGCGCCAGCAGCTTGGGGACAGGGGGCCTATACGAGCAGTACTTC,CASSLGTGGLYEQYF
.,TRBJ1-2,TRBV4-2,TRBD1,TGTGCCAGCAGCCAAGAGGGGACAGGGTTATATGGCTACACCTTC,CASSQEGTGLYGYTF
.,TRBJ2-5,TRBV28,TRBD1,TGTGCCAGCAGAAGGACAGGAAGGACCCAGTACTTC,CASRRTGRTQYF
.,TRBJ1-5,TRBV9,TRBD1,TGTGCCAGCAGCGTGGACAGGACCAATCAGCCCCAGCATTTT,CASSVDRTNQPQHF
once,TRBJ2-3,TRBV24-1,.,TGTGCCACCAGTGATTTCAGGGATAGCACAGATACGCAGTATTTT,CATSDFRDSTDTQYF
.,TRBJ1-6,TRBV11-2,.,TGTGCCAGCAGCCCCGGACAGCTAACTAATTCACCCCTCCACTTT,CASSPGQLTNSPLHF
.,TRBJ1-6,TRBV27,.,TGTGCCTTGGAGTGGCCTGGGGGGGAGGAGCGGGGTTCACCCCTCCACTTT,CALEWPGGEERGSPLHF
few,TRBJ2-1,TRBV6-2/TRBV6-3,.,TGTGCCAGCAGTTTCAACAATGAGCAGTTCTTC,CASSFNNEQFF
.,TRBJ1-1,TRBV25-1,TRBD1,TGTGCCAGCAGTGATGACCGGACAGGGGGCACTGAAGCTTTCTTT,CASSDDRTGGTEAFF
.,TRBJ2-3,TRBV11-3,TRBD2,TGTGCCAGCAGCTTAAAGGCGGGAGTGGATACGCAGTATTTT,CASSLKAGVDTQYF